This TCR beta chain originates from a study of T cells after yellow fever vaccination. This CDR3 region has 13 residues. Germline CDR1 LGHNA, CDR2 YSLEER. Deletions cut 3 bases from V and 5 bases from J, with 10 bases between. This clonotype was seen more than once but under ten times. TCRdb reprocessed the 5' RACE reads with MiXCR, giving one entry per CDR3 protein. Among 150,000 or so distinct CDR3 sequences listed, 5% to 7.5% were seen once. This chain connects TRBV4-3 to TRBJ2-5; D is unclear. This sequence originates from a man aged 25-45 years who received the YFV17D yellow fever vaccine. Source: CD4+ T cells sorted from PBMCs, taken 10 days after the yellow fever booster vaccination. The CDR3 is CASSQGIGETQYF. The CDR3 nucleotides read TGCGCCAGCAGCCAGGGAATCGGGGAGACCCAGTACTTC.